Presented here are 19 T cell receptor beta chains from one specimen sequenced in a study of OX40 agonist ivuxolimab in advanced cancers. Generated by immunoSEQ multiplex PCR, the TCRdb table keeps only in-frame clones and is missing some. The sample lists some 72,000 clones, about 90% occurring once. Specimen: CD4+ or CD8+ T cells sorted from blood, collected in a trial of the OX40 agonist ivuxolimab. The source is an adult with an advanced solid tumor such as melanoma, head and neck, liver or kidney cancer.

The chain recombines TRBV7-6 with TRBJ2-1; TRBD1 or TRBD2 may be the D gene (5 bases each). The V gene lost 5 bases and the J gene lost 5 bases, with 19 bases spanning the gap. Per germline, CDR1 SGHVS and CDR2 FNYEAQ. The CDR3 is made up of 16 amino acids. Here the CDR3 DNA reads TGTGCCAGCAGCCCCCGGGACCACCCCTTACACAATGAGCAGTTCTTC. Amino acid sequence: CASSPRDHPLHNEQFF.

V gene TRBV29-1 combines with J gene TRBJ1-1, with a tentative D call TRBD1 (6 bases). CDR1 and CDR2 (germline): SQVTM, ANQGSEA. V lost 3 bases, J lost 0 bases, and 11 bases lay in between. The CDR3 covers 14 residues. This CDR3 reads CSVEGARLNTEAFF. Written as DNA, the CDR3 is TGCAGCGTTGAGGGGGCCCGGTTGAACACTGAAGCTTTCTTT.

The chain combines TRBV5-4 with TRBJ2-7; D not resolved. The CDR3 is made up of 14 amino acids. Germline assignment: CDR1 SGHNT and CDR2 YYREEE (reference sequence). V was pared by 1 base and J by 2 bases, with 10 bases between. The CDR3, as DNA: TGTGCCAGCAGCTTGACAGTCATCCCCTACGAGCAGTACTTC. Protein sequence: CASSLTVIPYEQYF.

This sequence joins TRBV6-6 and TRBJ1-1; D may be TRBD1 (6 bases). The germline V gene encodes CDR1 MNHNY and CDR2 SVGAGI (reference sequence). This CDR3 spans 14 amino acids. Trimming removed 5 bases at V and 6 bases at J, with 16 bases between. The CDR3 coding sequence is TGTGCCAGCAGTGGGGGGGGCGGTTTTTCTGAAGCTTTCTTT. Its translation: CASSGGGGFSEAFF.

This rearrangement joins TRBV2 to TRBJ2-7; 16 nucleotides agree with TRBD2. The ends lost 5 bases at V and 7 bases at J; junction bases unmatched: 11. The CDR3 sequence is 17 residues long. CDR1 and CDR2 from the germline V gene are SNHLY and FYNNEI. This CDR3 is CASSSGTSGRASREQYF. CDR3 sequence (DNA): TGTGCCAGCAGTTCCGGGACTAGCGGGAGGGCGTCCCGGGAGCAGTACTTC.

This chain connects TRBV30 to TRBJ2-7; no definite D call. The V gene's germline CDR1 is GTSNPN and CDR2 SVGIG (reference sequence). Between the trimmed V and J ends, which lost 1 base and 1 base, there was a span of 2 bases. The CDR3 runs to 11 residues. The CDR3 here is CAWSGSYEQYF. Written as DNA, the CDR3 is TGTGCCTGGAGTGGGTCCTACGAGCAGTACTTC.

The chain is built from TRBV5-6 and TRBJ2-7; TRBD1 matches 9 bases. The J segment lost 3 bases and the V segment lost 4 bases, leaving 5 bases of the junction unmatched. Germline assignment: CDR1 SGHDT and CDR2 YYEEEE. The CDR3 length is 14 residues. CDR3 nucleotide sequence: TGTGCCAGCAGCCTAGACAGGGGGTACTACGAGCAGTACTTC. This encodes CASSLDRGYYEQYF.

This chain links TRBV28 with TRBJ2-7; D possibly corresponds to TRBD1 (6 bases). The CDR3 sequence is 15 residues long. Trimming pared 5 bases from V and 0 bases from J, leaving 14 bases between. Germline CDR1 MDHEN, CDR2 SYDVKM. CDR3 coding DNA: TGTGCCAGCAGTCACAACAGGGTCGGCTCCTACGAGCAGTACTTC. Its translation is CASSHNRVGSYEQYF.

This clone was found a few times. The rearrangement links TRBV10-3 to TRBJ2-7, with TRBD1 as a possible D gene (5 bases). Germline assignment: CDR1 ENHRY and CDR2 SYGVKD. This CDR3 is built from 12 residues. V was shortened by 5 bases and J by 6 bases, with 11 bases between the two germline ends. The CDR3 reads CAISNQGSEQYF. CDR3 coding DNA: TGTGCCATCAGTAACCAGGGATCCGAGCAGTACTTC.

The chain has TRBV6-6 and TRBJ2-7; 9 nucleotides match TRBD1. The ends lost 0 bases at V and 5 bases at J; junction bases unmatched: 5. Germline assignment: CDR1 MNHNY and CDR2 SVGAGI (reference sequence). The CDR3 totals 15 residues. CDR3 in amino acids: CASSYSGQGGNEQYF. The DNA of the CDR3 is TGTGCCAGCAGTTACTCGGGACAGGGAGGGAACGAGCAGTACTTC.

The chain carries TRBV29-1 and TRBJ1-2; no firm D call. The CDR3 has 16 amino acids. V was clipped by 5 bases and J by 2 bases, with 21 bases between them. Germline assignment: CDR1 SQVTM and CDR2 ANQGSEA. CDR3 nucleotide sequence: TGCAGCGTTCAGTCCTTTCGGACGGAGAAAAACTATGGCTACACCTTC. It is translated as CSVQSFRTEKNYGYTF.

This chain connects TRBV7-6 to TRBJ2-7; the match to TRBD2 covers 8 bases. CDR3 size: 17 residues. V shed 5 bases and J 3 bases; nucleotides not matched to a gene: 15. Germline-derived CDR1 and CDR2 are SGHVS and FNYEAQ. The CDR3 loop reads CASSHLLGTRSHYEQYF. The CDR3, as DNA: TGTGCCAGCAGCCACCTACTCGGGACTAGATCGCACTACGAGCAGTACTTC.

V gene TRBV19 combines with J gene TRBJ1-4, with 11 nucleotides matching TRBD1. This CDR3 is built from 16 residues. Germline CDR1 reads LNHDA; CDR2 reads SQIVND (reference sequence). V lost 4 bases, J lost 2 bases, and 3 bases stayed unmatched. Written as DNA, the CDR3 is TGTGCCAGTAGTACCTGGGACAGGGGGACTAATGAAAAACTGTTTTTT. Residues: CASSTWDRGTNEKLFF.

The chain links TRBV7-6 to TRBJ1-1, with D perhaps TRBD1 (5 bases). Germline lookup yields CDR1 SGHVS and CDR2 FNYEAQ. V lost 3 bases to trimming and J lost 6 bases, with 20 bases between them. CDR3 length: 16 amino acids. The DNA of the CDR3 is TGTGCCAGCAGCTTCCGGGCCGGGACCAACTTGGCTGAAGCTTTCTTT. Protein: CASSFRAGTNLAEAFF.

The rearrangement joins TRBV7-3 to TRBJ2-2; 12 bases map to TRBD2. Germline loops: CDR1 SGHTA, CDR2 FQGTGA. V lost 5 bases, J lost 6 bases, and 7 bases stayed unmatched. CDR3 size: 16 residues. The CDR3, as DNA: TGTGCCAGCAGCCCCCGTCTAGCGGGAGGGTCCGGGGAGCTGTTTTTT. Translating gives CASSPRLAGGSGELFF.

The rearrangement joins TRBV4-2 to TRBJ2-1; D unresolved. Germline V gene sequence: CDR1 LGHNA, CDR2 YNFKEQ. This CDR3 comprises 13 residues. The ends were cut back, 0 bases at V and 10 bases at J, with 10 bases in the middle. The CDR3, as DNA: TGTGCCAGCAGCCAAGATCGTAACGGGGAGCAGTTCTTC. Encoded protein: CASSQDRNGEQFF.

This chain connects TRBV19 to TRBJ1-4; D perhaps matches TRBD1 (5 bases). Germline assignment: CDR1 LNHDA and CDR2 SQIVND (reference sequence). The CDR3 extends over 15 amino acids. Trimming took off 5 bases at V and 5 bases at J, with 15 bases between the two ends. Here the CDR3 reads CASSVSRALNEKLFF. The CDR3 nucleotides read TGTGCCAGTAGTGTTTCCAGGGCCCTAAATGAAAAACTGTTTTTT.

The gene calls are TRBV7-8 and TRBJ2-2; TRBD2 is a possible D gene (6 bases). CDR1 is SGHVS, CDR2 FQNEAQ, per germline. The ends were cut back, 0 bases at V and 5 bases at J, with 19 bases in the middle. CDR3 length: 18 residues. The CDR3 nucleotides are TGTGCCAGCAGCTTAGCCGGAGGGCTCAGCGGATTAACCGGGGAGCTGTTTTTT. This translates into CASSLAGGLSGLTGELFF. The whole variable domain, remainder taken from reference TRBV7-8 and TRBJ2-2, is GAGVSQSPRYKVAKRGQDVALRCDPISGHVSLFWYQQALGQGPEFLTYFQNEAQLDKSGLPSDRFFAERPEGSVSTLKIQRTQQEDSAVYLCASSLAGGLSGLTGELFFGEGSRLTVL.

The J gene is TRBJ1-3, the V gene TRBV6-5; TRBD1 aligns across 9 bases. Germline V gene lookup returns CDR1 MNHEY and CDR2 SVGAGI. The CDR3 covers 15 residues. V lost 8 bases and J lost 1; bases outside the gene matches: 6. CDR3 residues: CASGRTGESGNTIYF. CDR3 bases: TGTGCCAGCGGTAGGACAGGGGAATCTGGAAACACCATATATTTT.